The text below deals with one T cell receptor (beta chain). Only in-frame clones appear in the TCRdb table, and some are missing; sequencing was by immunoSEQ multiplex PCR. There are more than 30,000 clones in the sample; 85% to 95% occur only once, and less than 1.5% lies in the top ten. The CDR3 has 16 residues. In germline, CDR1 is SGHTA, CDR2 FQGNSA. Trimming stripped 0 bases from V and 6 bases from J, with 14 bases between. This specimen belongs to a study of T cell changes during pregnancy in multiple sclerosis. The sequenced sample was PBMCs (not recorded whether the cells were cultured). This rearrangement joins TRBV7-2 to TRBJ2-2; maybe TRBD1 (7 bases). The TCR was taken from a female donor with multiple sclerosis, enrolled in a pregnancy study. Here the CDR3 DNA reads TGTGCCAGCAGCTTAGCCTGGGGCAGGGGGGCCGGGGAGCTGTTTTTT. The encoded protein is CASSLAWGRGAGELFF.